This TCR beta chain derives from a study of OX40 agonist ivuxolimab in advanced cancers. Clones were read by immunoSEQ multiplex PCR, and TCRdb kept only the in-frame ones, dropping some. The sample has roughly 80,000 clones; 90% are singletons. Whole-study results and caveats: The CD4+ and CD8+ T cells in the blood had expanded clonally by week 6 at 0.1 to 3.0 mg/kg.

The V gene end was trimmed by 4 bases and the J gene end by 5 bases; junction bases not matched to a gene: 8. CDR3 length equals 14 residues. Germline CDR1 and CDR2: SGHRS and YFSETQ. For this clone: Its antigen is undetermined.

The receptor was derived from an adult with an advanced solid tumor such as melanoma, head and neck, liver or kidney cancer. This specimen consisted of CD4+ or CD8+ T cells sorted from blood, obtained in a trial of the OX40 agonist ivuxolimab. V is TRBV5-1 and J is TRBJ1-1; 7 bases fit TRBD1. CDR3 residues: CASSPTGAFTEAFF. As DNA, the CDR3 is TGCGCCAGCAGCCCCACAGGGGCTTTTACTGAAGCTTTCTTT. The entire variable domain, with the rest obtained from reference TRBV5-1 and TRBJ1-1, is as follows: KAGVTQTPRYLIKTRGQQVTLSCSPISGHRSVSWYQQTPGQGLQFLFEYFSETQRNKGNFPGRFSGRQFSNSRSEMNVSTLELGDSALYLCASSPTGAFTEAFFGQGTRLTVV.